The sequence of this TCR beta chain was determined in a study of glioma-infiltrating T cells after dendritic cell vaccination. Overall study context: Between about 2003 and 2012, patients got autologous tumor lysate-pulsed dendritic cell vaccines.

This CDR3 region has 12 residues. V was trimmed by 5 bases and J by 4 bases, leaving 8 bases between them. The germline V gene encodes CDR1 MNHEY and CDR2 SVGAGI. Clones were read by immunoSEQ multiplex PCR, and TCRdb kept only the in-frame ones, dropping some. The sample includes 90,000 to 110,000 clones, nearly 90% seen only once; the top ten take more than 2.5%. The sample holds one count of this clone. Documented time point: after dendritic cell vaccination, including at tumor progression/relapse. This chain connects TRBV6-5 to TRBJ1-1, with D perhaps TRBD1 (6 bases). This sequence originates from a human donor with glioblastoma. The sample in question was blood, obtained after dendritic cell vaccination. The chain's CDR3 is CASSRGGTEAFF. The CDR3 DNA reads as TGTGCCAGCAGTCGAGGGGGCACTGAAGCTTTCTTT.